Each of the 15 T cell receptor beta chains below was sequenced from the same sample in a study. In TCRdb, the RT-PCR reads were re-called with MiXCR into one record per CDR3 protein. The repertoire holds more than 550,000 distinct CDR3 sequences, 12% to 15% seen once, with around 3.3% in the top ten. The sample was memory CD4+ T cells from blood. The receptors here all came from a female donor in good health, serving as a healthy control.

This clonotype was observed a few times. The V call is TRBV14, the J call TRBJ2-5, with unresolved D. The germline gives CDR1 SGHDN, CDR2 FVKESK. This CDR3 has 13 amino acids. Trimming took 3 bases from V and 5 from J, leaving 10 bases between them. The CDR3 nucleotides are TGTGCCAGCAGCCAGTCCACGTGGGAGACCCAGTACTTC. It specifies CASSQSTWETQYF.

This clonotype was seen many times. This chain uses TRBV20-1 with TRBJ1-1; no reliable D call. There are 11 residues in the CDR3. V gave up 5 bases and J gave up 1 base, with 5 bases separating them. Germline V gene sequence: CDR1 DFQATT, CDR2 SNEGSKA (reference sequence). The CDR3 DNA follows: TGCAGTGCTGGGCGGAACACTGAAGCTTTCTTT. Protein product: CSAGRNTEAFF.

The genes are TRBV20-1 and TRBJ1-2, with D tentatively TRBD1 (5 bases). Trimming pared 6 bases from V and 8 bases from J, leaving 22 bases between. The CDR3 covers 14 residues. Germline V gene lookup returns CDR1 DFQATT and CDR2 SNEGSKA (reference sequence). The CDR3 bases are TGCAGTGCCCTAAAATTGGAGGGGTGGGAGGGCTACACCTTC. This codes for CSALKLEGWEGYTF.

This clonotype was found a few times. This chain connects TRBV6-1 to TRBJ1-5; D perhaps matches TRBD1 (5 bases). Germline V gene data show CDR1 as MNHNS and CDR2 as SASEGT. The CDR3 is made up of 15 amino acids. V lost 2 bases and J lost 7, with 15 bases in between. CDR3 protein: CASSELGGGRQPQHF. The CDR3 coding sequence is TGTGCCAGCAGTGAATTGGGGGGTGGACGGCAGCCCCAGCATTTT.

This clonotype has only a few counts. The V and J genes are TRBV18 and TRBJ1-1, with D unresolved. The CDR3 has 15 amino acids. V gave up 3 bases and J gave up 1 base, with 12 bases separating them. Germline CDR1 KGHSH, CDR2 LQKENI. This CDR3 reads CASSPLIEGNTEAFF. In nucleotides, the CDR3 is TGTGCCAGCTCACCTTTGATAGAAGGGAACACTGAAGCTTTCTTT.

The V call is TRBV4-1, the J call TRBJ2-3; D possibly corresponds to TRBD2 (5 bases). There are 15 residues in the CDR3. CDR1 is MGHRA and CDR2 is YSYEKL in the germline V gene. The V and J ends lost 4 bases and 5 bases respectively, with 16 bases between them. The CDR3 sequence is CASSLKPLEGDTQYF. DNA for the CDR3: TGCGCCAGCAGCCTCAAACCCCTAGAGGGAGATACGCAGTATTTT.

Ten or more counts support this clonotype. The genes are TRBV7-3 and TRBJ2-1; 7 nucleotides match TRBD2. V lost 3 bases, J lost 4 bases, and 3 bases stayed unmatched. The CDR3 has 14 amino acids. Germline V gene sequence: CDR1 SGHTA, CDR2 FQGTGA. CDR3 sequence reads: CASSLERGYNEQFF. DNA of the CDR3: TGTGCCAGCAGCTTGGAGCGGGGTTACAATGAGCAGTTCTTC.

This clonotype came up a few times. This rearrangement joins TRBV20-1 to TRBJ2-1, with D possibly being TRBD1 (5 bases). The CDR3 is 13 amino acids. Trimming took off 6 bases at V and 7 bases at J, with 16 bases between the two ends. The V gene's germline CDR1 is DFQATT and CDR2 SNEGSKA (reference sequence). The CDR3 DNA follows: TGCAGTGCACTTAGGGGAAGCATGAATGAGCAGTTCTTC. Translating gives CSALRGSMNEQFF.

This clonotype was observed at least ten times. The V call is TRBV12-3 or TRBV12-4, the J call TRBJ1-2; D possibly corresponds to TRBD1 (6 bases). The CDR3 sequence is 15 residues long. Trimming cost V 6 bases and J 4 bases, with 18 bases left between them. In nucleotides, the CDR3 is TGTGCCAGCAGCAGGGGAATCGGCCAGGCCTATGGCTACACCTTC. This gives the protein CASSRGIGQAYGYTF.

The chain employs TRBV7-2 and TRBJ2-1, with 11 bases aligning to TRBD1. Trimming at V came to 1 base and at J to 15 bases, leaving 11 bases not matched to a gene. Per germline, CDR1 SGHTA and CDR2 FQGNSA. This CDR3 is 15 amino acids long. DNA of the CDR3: TGTGCCAGCAGCTTAGTTGCAGGACAGGGGGCCCGTGGGTTCTTC. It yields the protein CASSLVAGQGARGFF.

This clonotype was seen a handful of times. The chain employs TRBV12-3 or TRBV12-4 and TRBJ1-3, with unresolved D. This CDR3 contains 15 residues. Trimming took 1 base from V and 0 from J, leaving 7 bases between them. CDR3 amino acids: CASSLDARSGNTIYF. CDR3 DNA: TGTGCCAGCAGTTTAGACGCCCGCTCTGGAAACACCATATATTTT.

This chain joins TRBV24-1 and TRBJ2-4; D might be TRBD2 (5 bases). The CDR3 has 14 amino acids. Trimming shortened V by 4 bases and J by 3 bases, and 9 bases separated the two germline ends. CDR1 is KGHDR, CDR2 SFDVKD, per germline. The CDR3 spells CATSEEGDKNIQYF. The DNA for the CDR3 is TGTGCCACCAGTGAAGAGGGAGACAAAAACATTCAGTACTTC.

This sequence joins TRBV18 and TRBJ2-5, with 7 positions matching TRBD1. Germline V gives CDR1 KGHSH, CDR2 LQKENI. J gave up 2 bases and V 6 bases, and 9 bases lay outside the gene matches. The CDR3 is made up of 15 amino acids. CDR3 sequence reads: CASSRGGRGQETQYF. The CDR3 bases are TGTGCCAGCTCTCGGGGCGGCAGGGGGCAAGAGACCCAGTACTTC.

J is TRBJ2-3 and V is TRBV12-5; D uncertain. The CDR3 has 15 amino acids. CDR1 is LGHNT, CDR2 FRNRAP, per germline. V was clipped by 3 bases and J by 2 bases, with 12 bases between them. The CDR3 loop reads CASGFCILLTDTQYF. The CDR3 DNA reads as TGTGCTAGTGGTTTTTGTATCCTGCTCACAGATACGCAGTATTTT. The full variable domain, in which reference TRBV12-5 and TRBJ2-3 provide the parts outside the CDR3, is DARVTQTPRHKVTEMGQEVTMRCQPILGHNTVFWYRQTMMQGLELLAYFRNRAPLDDSGMPKDRFSAEMPDATLATLKIQPSEPRDSAVYFCASGFCILLTDTQYFGPGTRLTVL.

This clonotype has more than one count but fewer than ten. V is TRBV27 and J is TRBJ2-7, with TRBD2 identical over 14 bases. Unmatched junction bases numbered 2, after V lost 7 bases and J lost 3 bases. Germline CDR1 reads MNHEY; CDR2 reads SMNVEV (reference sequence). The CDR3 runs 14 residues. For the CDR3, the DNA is TGTGCCAGCATCGGGACTAGCGGGAGCTACGAGCAGTACTTC. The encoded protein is CASIGTSGSYEQYF.